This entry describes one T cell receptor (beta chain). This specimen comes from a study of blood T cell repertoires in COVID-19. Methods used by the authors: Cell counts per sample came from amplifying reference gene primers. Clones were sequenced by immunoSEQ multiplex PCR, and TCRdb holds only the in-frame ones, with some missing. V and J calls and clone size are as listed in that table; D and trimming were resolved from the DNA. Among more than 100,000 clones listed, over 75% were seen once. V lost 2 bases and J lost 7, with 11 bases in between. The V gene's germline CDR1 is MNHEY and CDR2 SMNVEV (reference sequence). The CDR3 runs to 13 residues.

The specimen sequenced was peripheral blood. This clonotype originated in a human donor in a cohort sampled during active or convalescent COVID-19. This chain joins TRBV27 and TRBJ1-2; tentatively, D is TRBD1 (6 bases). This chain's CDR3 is CASSLGTGFGYTF. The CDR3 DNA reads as TGTGCCAGCAGTTTAGGCACAGGGTTTGGCTACACCTTC.